Listed below are T cell receptor beta chains from one sample, sequenced in a study of early stage breast cancer tumors. Only in-frame clones appear in the TCRdb table, and some are missing; sequencing was by immunoSEQ multiplex PCR. Of tens of thousands of clones in the sample, over 60% were seen once. Specimen: blood. The receptor source for this set is a person between 50 and 60 years old with breast cancer. The CDR3 runs from the conserved cysteine through the conserved F or W. D genes are given only for firm matches. Not all rows give a size; the values are once, few, many and, for expanded clones, a class.

size,V,J,D,DNA,CDR3
-,TRBV7-2,TRBJ1-1,-,TGTGCCAGCTCCCCGAGAACCATGAACACTGAAGCTTTCTTT,CASSPRTMNTEAFF
-,TRBV6-1,TRBJ2-5,TRBD2,TGTGCCAGCAAGAGGCTAGCGGGGGGAGAGACCCAGTACTTC,CASKRLAGGETQYF
-,TRBV5-4,TRBJ1-4,-,TGTGCCAGCAGCTTGGGGGGCAGGTCAACTAATGAAAAACTGTTTTTT,CASSLGGRSTNEKLFF
-,TRBV19,TRBJ2-2,-,TGTGCCAGTAATTACAGGGCCGCGAACACCGGGGAGCTGTTTTTT,CASNYRAANTGELFF
few,TRBV27,TRBJ2-3,TRBD1,TGTGCCAGCAGTTTAAGGACAGGGAGCACAGATACGCAGTATTTT,CASSLRTGSTDTQYF
-,TRBV27,TRBJ2-3,-,TGTGCCAGCTGTCCAGACAGACGGTCGGATACGCAGTATTTT,CASCPDRRSDTQYF
few,TRBV6-5,TRBJ2-7,TRBD1,TGTGCCAGCAGTCGACAGGGGCGAGGATACGAGCAGTACTTC,CASSRQGRGYEQYF
-,TRBV10-2,TRBJ2-7,TRBD1,TGCGCCAGCAGTGAGCTAGGGGGCAGGGTCTACTACGAGCAGTACTTC,CASSELGGRVYYEQYF
few,TRBV14,TRBJ2-4,TRBD1,TGTGCCAGCAGCAACTCAGGGGGTGGAAACATTCAGTACTTC,CASSNSGGGNIQYF
few,TRBV2,TRBJ2-2,-,TGTGCCAGCAGTGAAACGACTAGCGGGGAGCTGTTTTTT,CASSETTSGELFF
-,TRBV5-1,TRBJ1-4,-,TGCGCCAGCAGCTTGCCCGGACAGGAAAAACTGTTTTTT,CASSLPGQEKLFF
once,TRBV6-5,TRBJ1-5,TRBD1,TGTGCCAGTGGGCAGGGGGATCAGCCCCAGCATTTT,CASGQGDQPQHF